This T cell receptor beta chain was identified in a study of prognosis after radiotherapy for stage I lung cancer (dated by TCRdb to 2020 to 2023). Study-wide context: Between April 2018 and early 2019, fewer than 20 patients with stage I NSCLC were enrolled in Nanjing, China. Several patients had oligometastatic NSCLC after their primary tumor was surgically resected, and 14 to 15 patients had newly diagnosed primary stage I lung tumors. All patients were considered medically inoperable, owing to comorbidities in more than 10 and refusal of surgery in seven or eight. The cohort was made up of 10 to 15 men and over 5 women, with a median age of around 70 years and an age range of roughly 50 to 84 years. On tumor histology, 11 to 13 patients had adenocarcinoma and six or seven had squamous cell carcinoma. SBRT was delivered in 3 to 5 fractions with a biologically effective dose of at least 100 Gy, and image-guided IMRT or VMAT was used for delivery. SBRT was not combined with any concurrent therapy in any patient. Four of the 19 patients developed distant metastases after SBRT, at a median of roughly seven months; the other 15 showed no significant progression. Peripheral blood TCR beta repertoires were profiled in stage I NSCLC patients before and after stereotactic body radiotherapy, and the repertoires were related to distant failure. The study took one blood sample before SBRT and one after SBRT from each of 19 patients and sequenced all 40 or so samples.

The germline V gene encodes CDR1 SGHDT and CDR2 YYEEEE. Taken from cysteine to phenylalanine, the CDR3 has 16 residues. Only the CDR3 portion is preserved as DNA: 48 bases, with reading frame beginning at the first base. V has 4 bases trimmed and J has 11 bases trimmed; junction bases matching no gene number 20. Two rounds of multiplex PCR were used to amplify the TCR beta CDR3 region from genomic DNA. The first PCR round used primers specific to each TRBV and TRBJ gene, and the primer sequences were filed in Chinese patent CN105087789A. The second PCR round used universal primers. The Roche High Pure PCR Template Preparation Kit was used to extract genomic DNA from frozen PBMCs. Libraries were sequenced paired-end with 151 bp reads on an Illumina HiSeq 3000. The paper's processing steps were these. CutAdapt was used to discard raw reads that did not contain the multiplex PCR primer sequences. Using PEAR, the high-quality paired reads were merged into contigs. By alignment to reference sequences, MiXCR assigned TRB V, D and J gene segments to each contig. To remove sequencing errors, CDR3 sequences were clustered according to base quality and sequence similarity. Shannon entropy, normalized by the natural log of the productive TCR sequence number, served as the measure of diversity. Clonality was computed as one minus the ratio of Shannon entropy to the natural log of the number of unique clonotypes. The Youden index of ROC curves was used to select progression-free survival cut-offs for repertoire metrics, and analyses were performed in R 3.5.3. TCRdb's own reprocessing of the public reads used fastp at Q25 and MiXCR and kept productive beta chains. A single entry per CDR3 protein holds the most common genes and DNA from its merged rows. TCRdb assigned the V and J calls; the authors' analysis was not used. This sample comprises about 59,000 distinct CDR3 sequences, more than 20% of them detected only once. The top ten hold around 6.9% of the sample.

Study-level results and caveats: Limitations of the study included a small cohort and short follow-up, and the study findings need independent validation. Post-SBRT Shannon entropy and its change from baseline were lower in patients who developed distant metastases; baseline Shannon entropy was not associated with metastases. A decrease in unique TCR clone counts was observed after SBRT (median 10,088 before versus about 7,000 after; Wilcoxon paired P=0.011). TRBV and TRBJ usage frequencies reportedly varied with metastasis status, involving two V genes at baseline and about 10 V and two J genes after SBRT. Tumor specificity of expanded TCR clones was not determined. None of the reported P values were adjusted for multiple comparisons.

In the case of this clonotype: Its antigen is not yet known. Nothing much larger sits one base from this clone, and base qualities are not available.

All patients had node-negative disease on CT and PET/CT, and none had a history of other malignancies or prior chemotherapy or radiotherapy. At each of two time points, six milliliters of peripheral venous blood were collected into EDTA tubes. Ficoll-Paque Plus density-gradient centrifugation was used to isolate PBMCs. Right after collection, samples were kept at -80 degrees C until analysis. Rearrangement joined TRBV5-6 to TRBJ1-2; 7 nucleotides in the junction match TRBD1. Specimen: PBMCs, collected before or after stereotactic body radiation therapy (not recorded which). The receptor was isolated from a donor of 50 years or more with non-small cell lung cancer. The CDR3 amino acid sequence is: CASSELYRARGDLYTF. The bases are TGTGCCAGCAGCGAACTATACAGGGCCAGGGGGGATTTGTACACCTTC.